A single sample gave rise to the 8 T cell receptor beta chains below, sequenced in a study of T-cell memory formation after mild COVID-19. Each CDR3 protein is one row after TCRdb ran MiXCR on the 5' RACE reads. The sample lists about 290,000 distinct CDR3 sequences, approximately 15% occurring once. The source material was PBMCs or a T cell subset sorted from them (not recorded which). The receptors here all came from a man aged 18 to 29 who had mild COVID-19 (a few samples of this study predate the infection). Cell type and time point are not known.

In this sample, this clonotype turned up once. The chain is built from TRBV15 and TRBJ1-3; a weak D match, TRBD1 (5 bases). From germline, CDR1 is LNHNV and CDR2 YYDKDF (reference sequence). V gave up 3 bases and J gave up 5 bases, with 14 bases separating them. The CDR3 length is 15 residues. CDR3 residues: CATSSRTGARNTIYF. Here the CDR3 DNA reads TGTGCCACCAGCAGCCGAACAGGTGCTCGAAACACCATATATTTT.

CDR3 region: CASSLSFQVNTGELFF. In DNA form, the CDR3 reads TGTGCCAGCAGCTTATCGTTCCAGGTTAACACCGGGGAGCTGTTTTTT. The chain links TRBV7-2 to TRBJ2-2; D is uncertain. This CDR3 comprises 16 residues. Trimming shortened V by 2 bases and J by 2 bases, and 12 bases separated the two germline ends. Germline V gene data show CDR1 as SGHTA and CDR2 as FQGNSA.

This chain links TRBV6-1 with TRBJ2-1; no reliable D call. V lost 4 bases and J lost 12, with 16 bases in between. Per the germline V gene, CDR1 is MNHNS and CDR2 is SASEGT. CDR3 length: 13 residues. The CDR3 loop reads CASSVGDQSAQFF. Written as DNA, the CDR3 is TGTGCCAGCAGTGTCGGAGATCAAAGTGCGCAGTTCTTC.

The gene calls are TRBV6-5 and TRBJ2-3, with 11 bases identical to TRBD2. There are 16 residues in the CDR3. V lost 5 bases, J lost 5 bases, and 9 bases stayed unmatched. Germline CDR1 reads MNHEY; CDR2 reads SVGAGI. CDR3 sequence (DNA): TGTGCCAGCAGTACACATAGCGGGGGGGCAATAGATACGCAGTATTTT. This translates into CASSTHSGGAIDTQYF.

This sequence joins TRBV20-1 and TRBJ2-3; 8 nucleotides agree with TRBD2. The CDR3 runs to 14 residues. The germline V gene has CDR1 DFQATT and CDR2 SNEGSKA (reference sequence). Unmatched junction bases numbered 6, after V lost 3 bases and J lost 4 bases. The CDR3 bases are TGCAGTGCTAGCTATAGCGGGGAATCAGATACGCAGTATTTT. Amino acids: CSASYSGESDTQYF.

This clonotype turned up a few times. CDR3 nucleotides: TGTGCCAGCAGCCAACCCACACTCACTGGGAATGAGCAGTTCTTC. Its protein product is CASSQPTLTGNEQFF. This chain connects TRBV3-1 to TRBJ2-1; D ambiguous. V lost 2 bases to trimming and J lost 7 bases, with 15 bases between them. This CDR3 comprises 15 residues. CDR1 is LGHDT and CDR2 is YNNKEL in the germline V gene (reference sequence).

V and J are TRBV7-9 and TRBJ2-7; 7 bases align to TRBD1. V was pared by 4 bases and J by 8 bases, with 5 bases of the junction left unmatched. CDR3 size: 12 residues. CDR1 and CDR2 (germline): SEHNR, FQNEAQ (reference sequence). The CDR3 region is CASSSTGLQQYF. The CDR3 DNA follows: TGTGCCAGCAGCTCGACAGGGTTACAGCAGTACTTC.

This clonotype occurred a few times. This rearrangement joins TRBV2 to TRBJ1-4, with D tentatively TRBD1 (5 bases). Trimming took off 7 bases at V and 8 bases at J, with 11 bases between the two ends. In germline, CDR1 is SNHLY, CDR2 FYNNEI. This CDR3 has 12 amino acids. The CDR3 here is CASISSGEKLFF. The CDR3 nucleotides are TGTGCCAGCATTAGTTCAGGGGAAAAACTGTTTTTT.